Below are 30 T cell receptor beta chains sequenced from a single sample in a study of neurological immune-mediated disorders. MiXCR, run by TCRdb on the 5' RACE reads, gives a single entry per CDR3 protein. The sample has 110,000 or so distinct CDR3 sequences; about 3.4% are singletons. The sequencing input was PBMCs. Receptors originate from a woman aged 25-40 years with multiple sclerosis.

At least ten counts were recorded for this clonotype. V and J are TRBV20-1 and TRBJ1-5; D is perhaps TRBD1 (6 bases). The length of the CDR3 is 14 residues. Germline V gene sequence: CDR1 DFQATT, CDR2 SNEGSKA (reference sequence). Deletions cut 6 bases from V and 1 base from J, with 13 bases between. CDR3 nucleotide sequence: TGCAGTGCAAAACAGGGTAGGAGCAATCAGCCCCAGCATTTT. Its translation is CSAKQGRSNQPQHF.

The chain uses TRBV4-3 and TRBJ2-3; tentatively, D is TRBD1 (6 bases). CDR3 length: 18 residues. Germline loops: CDR1 LGHNA, CDR2 YSLEER. Trimming took off 0 bases at V and 2 bases at J, with 18 bases between the two ends. The CDR3 spells CASSQDNGYRVSTDTQYF. The CDR3, as DNA: TGCGCCAGCAGCCAAGATAACGGGTACAGGGTATCCACAGATACGCAGTATTTT.

This clonotype was seen many times. The rearrangement uses TRBV7-9 and TRBJ1-2, with a tentative D call TRBD1 (6 bases). The CDR3 runs to 11 residues. Trimming removed 5 bases from V and 7 bases from J, with 8 bases in between. The germline CDR1 and CDR2 sequences are SEHNR and FQNEAQ (reference sequence). CDR3 DNA sequence: TGTGCCAGCAGCCAGGGGTTTGGCTACACCTTC. It yields the protein CASSQGFGYTF.

This clonotype was observed a few times. The rearrangement uses TRBV5-6 and TRBJ1-1; 7 positions agree with TRBD1. V was pared by 4 bases and J by 11 bases, with 17 bases of the junction left unmatched. The length of the CDR3 is 15 residues. CDR1 is SGHDT and CDR2 is YYEEEE in the germline V gene. The CDR3 region is CASSPYETGNLRAFF. The CDR3 DNA reads as TGTGCCAGCAGCCCCTACGAGACAGGGAATTTGAGGGCTTTCTTT.

This clonotype has a handful of counts. It may be a read error: a sequence one base away is much more abundant. The rearrangement joins TRBV12-3 or TRBV12-4 to TRBJ2-3, with 7 bases aligning to TRBD2. Trimming took 3 bases from V and 0 from J; bases not matched to a gene: 12. This CDR3 contains 18 residues. CDR3 sequence: CASSFLAAETSSTDTQYF. For the CDR3, the DNA is TGTGCCAGCAGTTTCCTAGCGGCCGAAACAAGTAGCACAGATACGCAGTATTTT.

This clonotype has ten or more counts. This rearrangement joins TRBV20-1 to TRBJ2-1; D gene ambiguous. Trimming stripped 3 bases from V and 9 bases from J, with 15 bases between. The CDR3 consists of 13 residues. The germline V gene encodes CDR1 DFQATT and CDR2 SNEGSKA (reference sequence). The CDR3 bases are TGCAGTGCTAGGGTGCCCCCCTGGGGTGAGCAGTTCTTC. It yields the protein CSARVPPWGEQFF.

This clonotype came up many times. The rearrangement uses TRBV20-1 and TRBJ2-6; D is unclear. The germline CDR1 and CDR2 sequences are DFQATT and SNEGSKA (reference sequence). The CDR3 loop spans 18 amino acids. The germline V and J ends were trimmed by 2 bases and 0 bases, with 17 bases remaining between them. CDR3 loop: CSARSTPGPNSGANVLTF. In DNA form, the CDR3 reads TGCAGTGCTAGATCAACCCCTGGACCGAACTCTGGGGCCAACGTCCTGACTTTC.

This rearrangement joins TRBV14 to TRBJ2-3, with D possibly matching TRBD2 (5 bases). The V gene lost 4 bases and the J gene lost 3 bases, with 14 bases spanning the gap. Germline V lookup: CDR1 SGHDN, CDR2 FVKESK. There are 15 residues in the CDR3. Written as DNA, the CDR3 is TGTGCCAGCAGCCCACTAGGCGGAGGTACAGATACGCAGTATTTT. Translating it yields CASSPLGGGTDTQYF.

The rearrangement uses TRBV15 and TRBJ2-1; 7 bases are shared with TRBD1. The V gene end was trimmed by 4 bases and the J gene end by 4 bases; junction bases not matched to a gene: 4. The CDR3 covers 14 residues. The germline V gene encodes CDR1 LNHNV and CDR2 YYDKDF (reference sequence). The CDR3 reads CATSTGGLYNEQFF. The CDR3 nucleotides read TGTGCCACCAGCACAGGGGGTCTTTACAATGAGCAGTTCTTC.

Ten or more counts support this clonotype. The V and J genes are TRBV7-2 and TRBJ2-3; TRBD2 agrees at 11 bases. In germline, CDR1 is SGHTA, CDR2 FQGNSA. This CDR3 comprises 16 residues. The V gene end was trimmed by 1 base and the J gene end by 1 base; junction bases not matched to a gene: 1. The CDR3 bases are TGTGCCAGCAGCTTAGTACTAGCGGGGGGCACAGATACGCAGTATTTT. Its protein is CASSLVLAGGTDTQYF.

The chain carries TRBV15 and TRBJ1-1; D may be TRBD1 (6 bases). The germline V gene encodes CDR1 LNHNV and CDR2 YYDKDF (reference sequence). The CDR3 sequence is 13 residues long. V was pared by 4 bases and J by 4 bases, with 10 bases between. The CDR3 sequence: CATSIRGGTEAFF. For the CDR3, the DNA is TGTGCCACCAGCATTAGGGGGGGCACTGAAGCTTTCTTT.

This clonotype came up many times. The chain has TRBV14 and TRBJ2-2, with D possibly TRBD2 on 6 matching bases. Germline V gene data show CDR1 as SGHDN and CDR2 as FVKESK. The CDR3 sequence is 16 residues long. V gave up 4 bases and J gave up 4 bases, with 16 bases separating them. The CDR3 DNA reads as TGTGCCAGCAGCCGTCGACCCGGGACTCTCACCGGGGAGCTGTTTTTT. Its translation is CASSRRPGTLTGELFF.

This clonotype has at least ten counts. The chain joins TRBV7-6 to TRBJ1-1; D remains ambiguous. The CDR3 runs to 13 residues. Germline lookup yields CDR1 SGHVS and CDR2 FNYEAQ. V was shortened by 5 bases and J by 1 base, with 8 bases between the two germline ends. The CDR3 reads CASSIEPNTEAFF. CDR3 DNA: TGTGCCAGCAGCATCGAACCGAACACTGAAGCTTTCTTT. Full variable domain (outside the CDR3, taken from reference TRBV7-6 and TRBJ1-1): GAGVSQSPRYKVTKRGQDVALRCDPISGHVSLYWYRQALGQGPEFLTYFNYEAQQDKSGLPNDRFSAERPEGSISTLTIQRTEQRDSAMYRCASSIEPNTEAFFGQGTRLTVV.

In its sample, this clonotype was seen a few times. The chain couples TRBV20-1 to TRBJ1-1; 7 positions agree with TRBD1. CDR3 length equals 15 residues. V dropped 1 base and J dropped 1; count of bases not matched to a gene: 6. CDR1 DFQATT and CDR2 SNEGSKA come from the germline V gene (reference sequence). CDR3 bases: TGCAGTGCTAGAGCCCAGCACAGGGGGAACACTGAAGCTTTCTTT. It is translated as CSARAQHRGNTEAFF.

This clonotype was counted many times. V gene TRBV6-2 or TRBV6-3 combines with J gene TRBJ2-3, with D perhaps TRBD2 (6 bases). This CDR3 has 14 residues. V lost 8 bases to trimming and J lost 5 bases, with 17 bases between them. Germline V CDR1 and CDR2: MNHEY, SVGEGT. CDR3 loop: CASGSAGRGDTQYF. The DNA of the CDR3 is TGTGCCAGCGGTTCGGCGGGGAGAGGAGATACGCAGTATTTT.

The table lists this clonotype with many counts. CDR3 sequence reads: CASSLGAEAFF. The CDR3, as DNA: TGCGCCAGCAGCCTAGGAGCTGAAGCTTTCTTT. The chain joins TRBV4-3 to TRBJ1-1; D unresolved. From germline, CDR1 is LGHNA and CDR2 YSLEER. This CDR3 has 11 amino acids. Trimming took off 4 bases at V and 6 bases at J, with 6 bases between the two ends.

This clonotype has a count of ten or more. The chain joins TRBV20-1 to TRBJ2-3, with no clear D. V lost 5 bases and J 2 bases, leaving 8 bases between the germline ends. CDR1 DFQATT and CDR2 SNEGSKA come from the germline V gene (reference sequence). This CDR3 has 12 residues. The CDR3 coding sequence is TGCAGTGCTCGCTGGATCACAGATACGCAGTATTTT. Its translation: CSARWITDTQYF.

This clonotype was observed many times. The chain has TRBV25-1 and TRBJ2-5; D possibly matches TRBD1 or TRBD2 (5 bases each). The CDR3 loop spans 15 amino acids. Germline loops: CDR1 MGHDK, CDR2 SYGVNS. The germline V and J ends were trimmed by 3 bases and 3 bases, with 14 bases remaining between them. CDR3 residues: CASSDSGTVKETQYF. For the CDR3, the DNA is TGTGCCAGCAGTGACTCCGGGACGGTAAAAGAGACCCAGTACTTC.

This clonotype appeared many times. The chain uses TRBV20-1 and TRBJ2-7; 11 bases match TRBD2. Germline lookup yields CDR1 DFQATT and CDR2 SNEGSKA (reference sequence). This CDR3 contains 16 residues. V dropped 0 bases and J dropped 4; count of bases not matched to a gene: 8. The CDR3 sequence is CSARDGFGTSGYEQYF. In DNA, the CDR3 is TGCAGTGCTAGAGATGGCTTCGGGACTAGCGGATACGAGCAGTACTTC.

This clonotype was counted many times. This chain links TRBV29-1 with TRBJ1-1; possibly TRBD1 for D (6 bases). Germline CDR1 reads SQVTM; CDR2 reads ANQGSEA. This CDR3 is 15 amino acids long. V was shortened by 4 bases and J by 5 bases, with 20 bases between the two germline ends. CDR3 sequence: CSVAHTGNVGTEAFF. CDR3 sequence (DNA): TGCAGCGTTGCCCACACAGGGAACGTAGGGACTGAAGCTTTCTTT. Together with reference TRBV29-1 and TRBJ1-1, the CDR3 gives the full variable domain: SAVISQKPSRDICQRGTSLTIQCQVDSQVTMMFWYRQQPGQSLTLIATANQGSEATYESGFVIDKFPISRPNLTFSTLTVSNMSPEDSSIYLCSVAHTGNVGTEAFFGQGTRLTVV.

This clonotype was found many times. The chain couples TRBV5-1 to TRBJ2-1; possibly TRBD1 for D (5 bases). This CDR3 has 15 amino acids. Trimming shortened V by 5 bases and J by 2 bases, and 14 bases separated the two germline ends. Germline V gene data show CDR1 as SGHRS and CDR2 as YFSETQ. The CDR3 nucleotides read TGCGCCAGCAGTCGTGACAGACCCACCTACAATGAGCAGTTCTTC. As protein: CASSRDRPTYNEQFF.

This clonotype has a count of ten or more. The chain couples TRBV7-8 to TRBJ2-3, with D maybe TRBD1 (5 bases). The CDR3 covers 16 residues. V dropped 5 bases and J dropped 2 bases, with 17 bases sitting between them. Germline CDR1 and CDR2: SGHVS and FQNEAQ. CDR3 region: CASSESTGQHTDTQYF. The CDR3 coding sequence is TGTGCCAGCAGCGAGTCAACAGGACAACACACAGATACGCAGTATTTT.

Ten or more counts support this clonotype. With a much larger clone just one base away, this may be a read error. The conserved closing phenylalanine or tryptophan is absent in this CDR3, likely reflecting a read error. In DNA form, the CDR3 reads TGTGCCAGCAGCTTAGCGCACGGAGCAAACACCATATATTGT. The encoded protein is CASSLAHGANTIYC. The V call is TRBV7-2, the J call TRBJ1-3; the D is unclear. Per the germline V gene, CDR1 is SGHTA and CDR2 is FQGNSA. The CDR3 has 14 residues. Trimming shortened V by 0 bases and J by 6 bases, and 9 bases separated the two germline ends.

This clonotype has ten or more counts. V is TRBV5-1 and J is TRBJ1-5; 7 bases fit TRBD1. Per the germline V gene, CDR1 is SGHRS and CDR2 is YFSETQ. V shed 0 bases and J 2 bases; nucleotides not matched to a gene: 5. This CDR3 comprises 16 residues. This CDR3 reads CASSLAPTGGNQPQHF. The DNA for the CDR3 is TGCGCCAGCAGCTTGGCGCCCACAGGGGGCAATCAGCCCCAGCATTTT. The whole variable domain, filled in from reference TRBV5-1 and TRBJ1-5, reads KAGVTQTPRYLIKTRGQQVTLSCSPISGHRSVSWYQQTPGQGLQFLFEYFSETQRNKGNFPGRFSGRQFSNSRSEMNVSTLELGDSALYLCASSLAPTGGNQPQHFGDGTRLSIL.

This clonotype was seen ten or more times. The chain carries TRBV20-1 and TRBJ2-2, with TRBD2 matching 9 bases. CDR3 length equals 12 residues. The V segment lost 8 bases and the J segment 7 bases; nucleotides outside the gene matches: 5. Germline V gene lookup returns CDR1 DFQATT and CDR2 SNEGSKA (reference sequence). This CDR3 reads CSSAGGHGELFF. Written as DNA, the CDR3 is TGCAGTAGCGCGGGAGGGCACGGGGAGCTGTTTTTT.

Ten or more counts support this clonotype. This chain's CDR3 is CASRRTLADFTDTQYF. The CDR3 DNA follows: TGTGCCAGCAGGCGGACTCTAGCAGACTTCACAGATACGCAGTATTTT. The chain links TRBV12-3 or TRBV12-4 to TRBJ2-3, with D possibly being TRBD2 (5 bases). This CDR3 spans 16 amino acids. V lost 6 bases and J lost 2, with 18 bases in between.

The sample holds many counts of this clonotype. The V gene is TRBV27, the J gene TRBJ2-7; TRBD2 might be the D (7 bases). This CDR3 spans 15 amino acids. Germline assignment: CDR1 MNHEY and CDR2 SMNVEV (reference sequence). V was shortened by 2 bases and J by 6 bases, with 17 bases between the two germline ends. CDR3: CASSLSQGTIGEQYF. CDR3 sequence (DNA): TGTGCCAGCAGTTTAAGCCAGGGGACTATCGGCGAGCAGTACTTC.

This clonotype was seen repeatedly, ten times or more. The rearrangement links TRBV30 to TRBJ1-1; D gene ambiguous. The V end lost 0 bases, the J end lost 0 bases, and 20 bases lay between the germline ends. This CDR3 is built from 18 residues. Germline V gene sequence: CDR1 GTSNPN, CDR2 SVGIG (reference sequence). The CDR3 loop is CAWSVNLLAALMNTEAFF. The CDR3 DNA reads as TGTGCCTGGAGTGTAAACCTCTTGGCAGCTCTCATGAACACTGAAGCTTTCTTT.

This clonotype has a count of ten or more. The chain joins TRBV7-2 to TRBJ1-2, with D perhaps matching TRBD1 (5 bases). CDR3 length equals 15 residues. The V gene lost 2 bases and the J gene lost 7 bases, with 17 bases spanning the gap. The V gene's germline CDR1 is SGHTA and CDR2 FQGNSA. CDR3 bases: TGTGCCAGCAGCTTAAATTCTCGAGGGGCCGTTGGCTACACCTTC. This translates into CASSLNSRGAVGYTF.

This clonotype was detected a few times. The chain carries TRBV10-2 and TRBJ2-7; D might be TRBD1 (7 bases). The germline V and J ends were trimmed by 5 bases and 4 bases, with 15 bases remaining between them. Germline values: CDR1 WSHSY, CDR2 SAAADI. The CDR3 contains 14 residues. CDR3: CASSLQTGRYEQYF. CDR3 DNA: TGCGCCAGCAGTCTACAGACAGGGAGGTACGAGCAGTACTTC.